This TCR beta chain is from a study of shared clonotypes between healthy human individuals. Of note for this clone: Its matching antigen is unknown.

In the authors' workflow: As immunoSEQ supplied junction-only sequences (without quality scores), filtering differed. The method was immunoSEQ multiplex PCR; TCRdb's version includes in-frame clones alone and lacks a portion of them. V, J and clone size are taken as reported in that table, and D and trimming were inferred from the DNA itself. The table has about 2.3 million clones, 85% to 95% seen once; the top ten hold roughly 0.36%. With 6 bases removed from V and 5 bases from J, the gap between germline ends came to 14 bases. The CDR3 sequence is 13 residues long. CDR1 and CDR2 from the germline V gene are MNHNS and SASEGT. Study conclusions and caveats: Shared clonotypes across all four donors exceeded non-shared ones in generation probability.

The origin of this receptor is a man aged 18 to 29 in good health. Some clones in this sample may be carry-over from other donors' samples. Sequencing was done on a sample of naive CD4+ T cells from PBMCs. Subset noted: CD45RA+ positively selected. This chain links TRBV6-1 with TRBJ2-7; D not certain. The CDR3 DNA is TGTGCCAGCAGCCGATCTGGGCCCAACGAGCAGTACTTC. Protein sequence: CASSRSGPNEQYF.